The 10 T cell receptor beta chains presented below share a single source sample, sequenced in a study of shared clonotypes between healthy human individuals. Repertoires were generated with immunoSEQ multiplex PCR, while TCRdb's copy carries only in-frame clones and drops some. The sample includes about half a million clones, about 74% seen only once; the top ten take more than 10%. The specimen sequenced was PBMCs. These receptors were collected from a woman aged 40 to 50 in good health. Some clones in this sample may be carry-over from other donors' samples.

The V gene is TRBV28, the J gene TRBJ1-1; the D gene is possibly TRBD1 (6 bases). Germline V gives CDR1 MDHEN, CDR2 SYDVKM. Trimming shortened V by 2 bases and J by 7 bases, and 11 bases separated the two germline ends. This CDR3 has 13 residues. CDR3 residues: CASSLVGAVEAFF. The CDR3 bases are TGTGCCAGCAGTTTAGTGGGGGCGGTTGAAGCTTTCTTT.

In its sample, this clone was seen once. V and J are TRBV6-4 and TRBJ2-7; perhaps D is TRBD1 or TRBD2 (5 bases each). Germline CDR1 is MRHNA and CDR2 is SNTAGT. This CDR3 is 11 amino acids long. Trimming shortened V by 2 bases and J by 9 bases, and 8 bases separated the two germline ends. The CDR3 nucleotides are TGTGCCAGCAGTGACAGGGACGGGCAGTACTTC. Encoded protein: CASSDRDGQYF.

The chain has TRBV5-8 and TRBJ2-5; either TRBD1 or TRBD2 may supply D (7 bases each). CDR3 size: 16 residues. Trimming removed 4 bases at V and 2 bases at J, with 18 bases between. CDR1 and CDR2 (germline): SGHTS, YDEGEE. CDR3 sequence (DNA): TGTGCCAGCAGCCCGGGGAGGGGGCAGGTTCAAGAGACCCAGTACTTC. It codes for CASSPGRGQVQETQYF.

The V gene is TRBV6-5, the J gene TRBJ1-3; D is possibly TRBD1 (6 bases). The CDR3 has 16 amino acids. Germline CDR1 reads MNHEY; CDR2 reads SVGAGI. Deletions cut 4 bases from V and 1 base from J, with 14 bases between. In nucleotides, the CDR3 is TGTGCCAGCAGTTGGCAGGGGCTTTTATCTGGAAACACCATATATTTT. Its protein product is CASSWQGLLSGNTIYF.

V and J are TRBV7-9 and TRBJ2-3, with D perhaps matching TRBD2 (5 bases). There are 15 residues in the CDR3. From germline, CDR1 is SEHNR and CDR2 FQNEAQ (reference sequence). V lost 5 bases and J 4 bases, leaving 16 bases between the germline ends. CDR3 DNA sequence: TGTGCCAGCAGCACTCCCGGGGTGGCTGCAGATACGCAGTATTTT. It encodes CASSTPGVAADTQYF. The full variable domain, rest sourced from reference TRBV7-9 and TRBJ2-3, is DTGVSQNPRHKITKRGQNVTFRCDPISEHNRLYWYRQTLGQGPEFLTYFQNEAQLEKSRLLSDRFSAERPKGSFSTLEIQRTEQGDSAMYLCASSTPGVAADTQYFGPGTRLTVL.

Concerning this clone: An end of the junction differs from the germline gene, which may be a read error. The gene calls are TRBV15 and TRBJ1-6; D remains ambiguous. Germline CDR1 and CDR2: LNHNV and YYDKDF (reference sequence). CDR3 length equals 15 residues. CDR3 in DNA: TGTGCCACCAGCGGAGATAGTATGGGTAGTTCACCCCTCCACTTT. Translated, it gives CATSGDSMGSSPLHF.

The chain joins TRBV2 to TRBJ1-1, with 7 bases matching TRBD1. This CDR3 comprises 14 residues. The germline V gene has CDR1 SNHLY and CDR2 FYNNEI. Trimming removed 6 bases from V and 5 bases from J; junction bases left unmatched: 9. CDR3 sequence (DNA): TGTGCCAGCAGACTAGAGACAGGGCAAACTGAAGCTTTCTTT. It codes for CASRLETGQTEAFF.

The genes are TRBV2 and TRBJ1-2; D possibly corresponds to TRBD1 (6 bases). There are 14 residues in the CDR3. The ends were cut back, 5 bases at V and 7 bases at J, with 17 bases in the middle. Germline loops: CDR1 SNHLY, CDR2 FYNNEI. The CDR3 spells CASSPRGVDSGYTF. The CDR3 region has the DNA TGTGCCAGCAGTCCCAGGGGAGTGGACAGTGGCTACACCTTC.

In nucleotides, the CDR3 is TGTGCCAGCACCGATGGGGCTAGCGGGAGTCATGAGCAGTTCTTC. Translating it yields CASTDGASGSHEQFF. This chain links TRBV7-8 with TRBJ2-1; TRBD2 agrees at 10 bases. J was trimmed by 8 bases and V by 7 bases; bases with no gene match: 11. This CDR3 comprises 15 residues. Germline V gene sequence: CDR1 SGHVS, CDR2 FQNEAQ.

This clone was observed a single time. This chain connects TRBV28 to TRBJ1-2; D is possibly TRBD1 (5 bases). There are 15 residues in the CDR3. Germline assignment: CDR1 MDHEN and CDR2 SYDVKM. With 1 base removed from V and 3 bases from J, the gap between germline ends came to 12 bases. CDR3 residues: CASSLSRAGYYGYTF. The CDR3, as DNA: TGTGCCAGCAGTTTATCTAGAGCAGGGTACTATGGCTACACCTTC.